A single sample gave rise to the 21 T cell receptor beta chains below, sequenced in a study of shared clonotypes between healthy human individuals. Assay used: immunoSEQ multiplex PCR; TCRdb lists only in-frame clones, some missing. This table has around 700,000 clones, 74% appearing once. Input material: memory CD4+ T cells sorted from blood. This sample's subset: CD45RA-negative fraction. The receptors were gathered from a woman aged 25 to 39 in good health.

This clone was seen only once. The chain couples TRBV5-1 to TRBJ2-5, with D maybe TRBD2 (7 bases). Trimming stripped 4 bases from V and 5 bases from J, with 21 bases between. This CDR3 is built from 16 residues. The germline gives CDR1 SGHRS, CDR2 YFSETQ. CDR3 sequence reads: CASSPGGGRARETQYF. The CDR3, as DNA: TGCGCCAGCAGCCCCGGAGGGGGGAGGGCCAGGGAGACCCAGTACTTC. The complete variable domain, with remaining parts taken from reference TRBV5-1 and TRBJ2-5, reads KAGVTQTPRYLIKTRGQQVTLSCSPISGHRSVSWYQQTPGQGLQFLFEYFSETQRNKGNFPGRFSGRQFSNSRSEMNVSTLELGDSALYLCASSPGGGRARETQYFGPGTRLLVL.

The chain combines TRBV7-8 with TRBJ2-4; 14 bases are a match to TRBD2. The CDR3 contains 17 residues. V was clipped by 5 bases and J by 6 bases; unmatched bases: 9. In germline, CDR1 is SGHVS, CDR2 FQNEAQ. Written as DNA, the CDR3 is TGTGCCAGCAGCACGGGACTAGCGGGAGCTGGGGGAAACATTCAGTACTTC. Translating it yields CASSTGLAGAGGNIQYF.

This clone has just one count. The gene calls are TRBV6-5 and TRBJ1-5; tentative D call: TRBD1 (5 bases). CDR3 length: 15 residues. Trimming stripped 6 bases from V and 0 bases from J, with 12 bases between. From germline, CDR1 is MNHEY and CDR2 SVGAGI. In DNA, the CDR3 is TGTGCCAGCAGAGGGAGGGACGGTAGCAATCAGCCCCAGCATTTT. Protein: CASRGRDGSNQPQHF.

The chain employs TRBV4-1 and TRBJ2-7; 9 nucleotides line up with TRBD2. V trimming: 6 bases; J trimming: 3 bases; junction bases outside the gene matches: 9. The CDR3 length is 15 residues. Germline CDR1 reads MGHRA; CDR2 reads YSYEKL. DNA for the CDR3: TGCGCCAGCAGAACTTCTAGCGGGGATTACTACGAGCAGTACTTC. Its protein product is CASRTSSGDYYEQYF.

This clone came up once. The V gene is TRBV27, the J gene TRBJ1-2; no clear D. The ends were cut back, 4 bases at V and 4 bases at J, with 22 bases in the middle. From germline, CDR1 is MNHEY and CDR2 SMNVEV (reference sequence). The CDR3 contains 17 residues. The CDR3 is CASSSTDLAGFGYGYTF. CDR3 nucleotides: TGTGCCAGCAGTTCAACTGACCTAGCGGGGTTCGGCTATGGCTACACCTTC.

This clone was observed once. The rearrangement joins TRBV29-1 to TRBJ2-3, with 7 bases aligning to TRBD1. The V segment lost 3 bases and the J segment 3 bases; nucleotides outside the gene matches: 15. The CDR3 covers 17 residues. The germline V gene encodes CDR1 SQVTM and CDR2 ANQGSEA. The CDR3 nucleotides are TGCAGCGTTGACCGTCTCGGGACAGCAGGTTCTACAGATACGCAGTATTTT. Its protein is CSVDRLGTAGSTDTQYF.

This clone appeared a few times. V and J are TRBV5-1 and TRBJ2-7, with D possibly being TRBD1 (6 bases). This CDR3 comprises 13 residues. Germline CDR1 SGHRS, CDR2 YFSETQ. V gave up 0 bases and J gave up 4 bases, with 8 bases separating them. The CDR3: CASSLDDRYEQYF. In nucleotides, the CDR3 is TGCGCCAGCAGCTTGGATGACAGGTACGAGCAGTACTTC.

This clone was counted only a few times. This chain joins TRBV28 and TRBJ2-5; TRBD2 agrees at 7 bases. The germline V gene has CDR1 MDHEN and CDR2 SYDVKM. This CDR3 is 16 amino acids long. V shed 2 bases and J 1 base; nucleotides not matched to a gene: 7. CDR3 nucleotides: TGTGCCAGCAGTTTAGAAGCGGGAAGCGGCCAAGAGACCCAGTACTTC. The encoded protein is CASSLEAGSGQETQYF.

This rearrangement joins TRBV5-6 to TRBJ2-7; 8 nucleotides match TRBD2. The CDR3 has 16 amino acids. Trimming removed 3 bases from V and 5 bases from J; junction bases left unmatched: 13. CDR1 is SGHDT and CDR2 is YYEEEE in the germline V gene. In nucleotides, the CDR3 is TGTGCCAGCAGCTGGTTCAAGCAGCGGGAGTTAAACGAGCAGTACTTC. Protein sequence: CASSWFKQRELNEQYF.

J is TRBJ2-7 and V is TRBV2, with 13 positions matching TRBD2. Germline lookup yields CDR1 SNHLY and CDR2 FYNNEI. The CDR3 consists of 17 residues. V lost 5 bases to trimming and J lost 7 bases; unmatched junction nucleotides: 14. Written as DNA, the CDR3 is TGTGCCAGCAGTTCCCCCCAAAGGACTAGCGGGAGTGGGGAGCAGTACTTC. It yields the protein CASSSPQRTSGSGEQYF.

This clone was seen only once. CDR3 in amino acids: CASSIGGALEQYF. As DNA, the CDR3 is TGTGCCAGTAGTATAGGGGGGGCCCTCGAGCAGTACTTC. This chain connects TRBV19 to TRBJ2-7, with D perhaps being TRBD1 or TRBD2 (6 bases each). This CDR3 region has 13 residues. Germline V gene sequence: CDR1 LNHDA, CDR2 SQIVND (reference sequence). V lost 1 base and J lost 6, with 10 bases in between.

The sample holds a few counts of this clone. The gene calls are TRBV6-5 and TRBJ1-5; D gene uncertain. Trimming removed 3 bases from V and 2 bases from J, with 8 bases in between. CDR1 and CDR2 (germline): MNHEY, SVGAGI. The CDR3 length is 14 residues. The CDR3 loop is CASSYGRGNQPQHF. The CDR3, as DNA: TGTGCCAGCAGTTATGGAAGGGGCAATCAGCCCCAGCATTTT.

The chain employs TRBV7-6 and TRBJ1-4; D is unresolved. Per germline, CDR1 SGHVS and CDR2 FNYEAQ. V was shortened by 4 bases and J by 7 bases, with 10 bases between the two germline ends. This CDR3 spans 13 amino acids. CDR3 bases: TGTGCCAGCAGCTCTCAAGCCGGTGAAAAACTGTTTTTT. This encodes CASSSQAGEKLFF. Drawing the rest from reference TRBV7-6 and TRBJ1-4, the complete variable domain is GAGVSQSPRYKVTKRGQDVALRCDPISGHVSLYWYRQALGQGPEFLTYFNYEAQQDKSGLPNDRFSAERPEGSISTLTIQRTEQRDSAMYRCASSSQAGEKLFFGSGTQLSVL.

With regard to this clone: A clone one base away is much larger, so this may be a read error. The same CDR3 also results from other DNA sequences found in this sample. The CDR3 region has the DNA TGTGCCAGCAGTCGGGACAGGGGGGCCTACGAGCAGTACTTC. Protein: CASSRDRGAYEQYF. The V and J genes are TRBV2 and TRBJ2-7; 11 bases align to TRBD1. The J segment lost 2 bases and the V segment lost 5 bases, leaving 2 bases of the junction unmatched. The CDR3 has 14 amino acids. CDR1 is SNHLY and CDR2 is FYNNEI in the germline V gene.

The genes are TRBV4-1 and TRBJ2-3; 9 bases agree with TRBD2. The V and J ends lost 6 bases and 2 bases, in that order; junction bases with no gene match: 6. The CDR3 runs 15 residues. Germline V gene sequence: CDR1 MGHRA, CDR2 YSYEKL. The CDR3 spells CASSLLAGTTDTQYF. The CDR3 bases are TGCGCCAGCAGTCTCCTAGCGGGGACCACAGATACGCAGTATTTT.

This chain joins TRBV11-2 and TRBJ2-2; D call uncertain. The CDR3 is 12 residues long. V was cut by 4 bases and J by 2 bases, with 2 bases left in between. Germline lookup yields CDR1 SGHAT and CDR2 FQNNGV. CDR3 sequence (DNA): TGTGCCAGCAGCTCAAACACCGGGGAGCTGTTTTTT. This encodes CASSSNTGELFF.

The V gene is TRBV18, the J gene TRBJ2-7; TRBD1 agrees at 8 bases. The V and J ends lost 2 bases and 5 bases, in that order; junction bases with no gene match: 5. Germline V gene sequence: CDR1 KGHSH, CDR2 LQKENI. This CDR3 region has 14 residues. The CDR3 sequence: CASSPGRTGNEQYF. The CDR3 DNA is TGTGCCAGCTCACCAGGAAGGACAGGGAACGAGCAGTACTTC.

CDR3 loop: CASSESGRASYEQYF. CDR3 sequence (DNA): TGTGCCAGCAGTGAGAGCGGGAGGGCATCCTACGAGCAGTACTTC. The gene calls are TRBV28 and TRBJ2-7, with 10 positions matching TRBD2. The CDR3 consists of 15 residues. Germline CDR1 is MDHEN and CDR2 is SYDVKM. V trimming: 5 bases; J trimming: 1 base; junction bases outside the gene matches: 5.

The chain is built from TRBV15 and TRBJ2-5; D remains ambiguous. V was shortened by 8 bases and J by 5 bases, with 21 bases between the two germline ends. Germline V gene sequence: CDR1 LNHNV, CDR2 YYDKDF (reference sequence). This CDR3 has 15 amino acids. CDR3 DNA: TGTGCCACCCACAAAAATGTGGCAGATGAGGAGACCCAGTACTTC. Protein product: CATHKNVADEETQYF.

This chain joins TRBV2 and TRBJ2-1; tentative D call: TRBD2 (5 bases). V was shortened by 7 bases and J by 6 bases, with 19 bases between the two germline ends. The CDR3 covers 15 residues. CDR1 and CDR2 (germline): SNHLY, FYNNEI. CDR3 sequence reads: CASNPLASVGNEQFF. The CDR3 DNA follows: TGTGCCAGCAACCCCCTAGCCTCCGTCGGCAATGAGCAGTTCTTC.

The chain employs TRBV6-6 and TRBJ1-5; D might be TRBD1 (5 bases). Germline lookup yields CDR1 MNHNY and CDR2 SVGAGI (reference sequence). The CDR3 runs 14 residues. V lost 4 bases to trimming and J lost 3 bases, with 10 bases between them. CDR3 protein: CASSWTSPNQPQHF. The CDR3 coding sequence is TGTGCCAGCAGTTGGACAAGCCCCAATCAGCCCCAGCATTTT.